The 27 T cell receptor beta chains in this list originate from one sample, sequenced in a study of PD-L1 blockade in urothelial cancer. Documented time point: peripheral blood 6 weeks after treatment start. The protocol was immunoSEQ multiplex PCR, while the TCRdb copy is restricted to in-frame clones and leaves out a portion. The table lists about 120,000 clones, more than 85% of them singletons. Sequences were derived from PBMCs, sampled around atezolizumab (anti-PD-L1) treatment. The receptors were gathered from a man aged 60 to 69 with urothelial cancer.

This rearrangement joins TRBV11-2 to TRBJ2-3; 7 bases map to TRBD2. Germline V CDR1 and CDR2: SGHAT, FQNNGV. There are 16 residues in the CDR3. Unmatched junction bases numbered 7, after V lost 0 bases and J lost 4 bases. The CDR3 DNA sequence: TGTGCCAGCAGCTTAGATCGCGGGAGATTCGCAGATACGCAGTATTTT. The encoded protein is CASSLDRGRFADTQYF.

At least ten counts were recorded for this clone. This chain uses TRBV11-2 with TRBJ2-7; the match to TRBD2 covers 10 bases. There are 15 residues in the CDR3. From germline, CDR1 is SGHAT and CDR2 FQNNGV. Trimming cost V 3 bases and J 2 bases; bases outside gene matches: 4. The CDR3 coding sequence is TGTGCCAGCAGCTTTGGGACTAGCGCAACCTACGAGCAGTACTTC. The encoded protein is CASSFGTSATYEQYF.

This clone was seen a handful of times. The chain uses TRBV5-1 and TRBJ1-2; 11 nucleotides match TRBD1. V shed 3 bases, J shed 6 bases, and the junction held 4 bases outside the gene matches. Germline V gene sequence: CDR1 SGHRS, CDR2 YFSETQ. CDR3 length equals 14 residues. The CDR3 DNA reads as TGCGCCAGCAGCTCTGGACAGGGGGCACATGGCTACACCTTC. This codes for CASSSGQGAHGYTF.

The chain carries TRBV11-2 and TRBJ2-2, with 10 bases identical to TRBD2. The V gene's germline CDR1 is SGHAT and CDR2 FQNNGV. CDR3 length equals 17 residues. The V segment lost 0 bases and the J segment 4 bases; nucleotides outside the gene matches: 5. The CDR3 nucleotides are TGTGCCAGCAGCTTAGATATTAGCGGGGGGCCCACCGGGGAGCTGTTTTTT. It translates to CASSLDISGGPTGELFF.

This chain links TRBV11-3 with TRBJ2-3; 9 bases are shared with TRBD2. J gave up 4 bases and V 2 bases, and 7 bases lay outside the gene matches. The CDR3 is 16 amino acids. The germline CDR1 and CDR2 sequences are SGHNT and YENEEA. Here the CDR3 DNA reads TGTGCCAGCAGCTTATCGCGGGGCGGGGGGGCAGATACGCAGTATTTT. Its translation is CASSLSRGGGADTQYF.

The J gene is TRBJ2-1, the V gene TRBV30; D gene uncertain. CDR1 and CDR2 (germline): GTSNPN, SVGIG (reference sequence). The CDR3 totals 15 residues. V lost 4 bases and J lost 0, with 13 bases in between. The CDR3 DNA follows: TGTGCCTGGACTCGAGCGCCTAGCTCCTACAATGAGCAGTTCTTC. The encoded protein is CAWTRAPSSYNEQFF.

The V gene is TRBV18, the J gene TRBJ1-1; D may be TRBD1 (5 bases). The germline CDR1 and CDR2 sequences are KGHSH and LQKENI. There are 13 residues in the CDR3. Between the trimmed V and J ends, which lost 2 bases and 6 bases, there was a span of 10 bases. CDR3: CASSPGPGAEAFF. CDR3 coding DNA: TGTGCCAGCTCACCAGGGCCGGGGGCTGAAGCTTTCTTT.

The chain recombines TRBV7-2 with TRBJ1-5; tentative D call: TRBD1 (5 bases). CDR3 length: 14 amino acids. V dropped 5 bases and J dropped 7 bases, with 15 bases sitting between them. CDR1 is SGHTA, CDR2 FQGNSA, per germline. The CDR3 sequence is CASSPSEGTQPQHF. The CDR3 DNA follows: TGTGCCAGCAGCCCCTCGGAGGGGACCCAGCCCCAGCATTTT. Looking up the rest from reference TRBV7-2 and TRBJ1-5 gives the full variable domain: GAGVSQSPSNKVTEKGKDVELRCDPISGHTALYWYRQSLGQGLEFLIYFQGNSAPDKSGLPSDRFSAERTGGSVSTLTIQRTQQEDSAVYLCASSPSEGTQPQHFGDGTRLSIL.

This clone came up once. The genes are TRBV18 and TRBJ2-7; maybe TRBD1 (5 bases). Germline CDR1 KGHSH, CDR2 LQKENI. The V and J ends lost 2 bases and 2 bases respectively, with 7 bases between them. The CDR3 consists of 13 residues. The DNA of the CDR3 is TGTGCCAGCTCACCAGGGGCGGCCTACGAGCAGTACTTC. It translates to CASSPGAAYEQYF.

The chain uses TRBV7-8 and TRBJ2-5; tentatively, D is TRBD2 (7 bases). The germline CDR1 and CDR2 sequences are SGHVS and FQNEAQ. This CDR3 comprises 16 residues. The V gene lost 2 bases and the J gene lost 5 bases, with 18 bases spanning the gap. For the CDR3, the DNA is TGTGCCAGCAGCTTAAGGGCTAGCGGCCAGGGGGAGACCCAGTACTTC. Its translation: CASSLRASGQGETQYF.

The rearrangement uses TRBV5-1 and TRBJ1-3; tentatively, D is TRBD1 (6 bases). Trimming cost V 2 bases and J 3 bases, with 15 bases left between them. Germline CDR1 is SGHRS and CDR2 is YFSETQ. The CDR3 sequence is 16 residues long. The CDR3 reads CASSLNTGTIGNTIYF. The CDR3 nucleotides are TGCGCCAGCAGCTTAAATACAGGGACAATTGGAAACACCATATATTTT.

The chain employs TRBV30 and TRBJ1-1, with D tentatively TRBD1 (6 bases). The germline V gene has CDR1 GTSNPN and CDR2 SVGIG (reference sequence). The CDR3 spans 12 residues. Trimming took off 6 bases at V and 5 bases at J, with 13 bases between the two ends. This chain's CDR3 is CACRTAETEAFF. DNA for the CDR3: TGTGCCTGTCGGACAGCGGAGACTGAAGCTTTCTTT.

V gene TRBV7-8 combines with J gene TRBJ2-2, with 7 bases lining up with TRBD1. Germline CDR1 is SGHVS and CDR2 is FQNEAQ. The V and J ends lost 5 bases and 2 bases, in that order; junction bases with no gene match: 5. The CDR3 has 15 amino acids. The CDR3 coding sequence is TGTGCCAGCAGCACTAAGGGGGCAAACACCGGGGAGCTGTTTTTT. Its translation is CASSTKGANTGELFF.

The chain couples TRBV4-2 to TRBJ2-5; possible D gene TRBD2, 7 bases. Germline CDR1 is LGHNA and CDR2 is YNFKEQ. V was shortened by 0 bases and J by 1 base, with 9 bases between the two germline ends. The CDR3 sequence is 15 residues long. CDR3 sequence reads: CASSQEGGAQETQYF. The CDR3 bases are TGTGCCAGCAGCCAAGAGGGGGGGGCCCAAGAGACCCAGTACTTC.

The CDR3 DNA follows: TGCGCCAGCAGCCCCGGGACAGGGGGCTACTATGGCTACACCTTC. Its protein product is CASSPGTGGYYGYTF. The J gene is TRBJ1-2, the V gene TRBV4-1; TRBD1 matches 12 bases. Per germline, CDR1 MGHRA and CDR2 YSYEKL. The ends lost 4 bases at V and 3 bases at J; junction bases unmatched: 3. CDR3 size: 15 residues.

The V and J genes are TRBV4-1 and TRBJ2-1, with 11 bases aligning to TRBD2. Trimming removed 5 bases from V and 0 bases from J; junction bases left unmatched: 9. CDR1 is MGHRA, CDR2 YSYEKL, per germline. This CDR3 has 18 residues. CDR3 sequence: CASSVGLAGVGSYNEQFF. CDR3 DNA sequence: TGCGCCAGCAGCGTTGGACTAGCGGGTGTTGGCTCCTACAATGAGCAGTTCTTC.

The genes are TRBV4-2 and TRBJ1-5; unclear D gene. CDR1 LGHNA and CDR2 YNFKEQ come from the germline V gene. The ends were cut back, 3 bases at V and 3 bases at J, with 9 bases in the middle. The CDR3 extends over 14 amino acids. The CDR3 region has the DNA TGTGCCAGCAGCCAGAGCACGAACAATCAGCCCCAGCATTTT. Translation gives CASSQSTNNQPQHF.

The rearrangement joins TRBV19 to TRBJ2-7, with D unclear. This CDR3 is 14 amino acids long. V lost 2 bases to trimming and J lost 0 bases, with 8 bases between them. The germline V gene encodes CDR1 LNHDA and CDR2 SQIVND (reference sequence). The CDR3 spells CASSISGSSYEQYF. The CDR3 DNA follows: TGTGCCAGTAGTATATCAGGCAGCTCCTACGAGCAGTACTTC.

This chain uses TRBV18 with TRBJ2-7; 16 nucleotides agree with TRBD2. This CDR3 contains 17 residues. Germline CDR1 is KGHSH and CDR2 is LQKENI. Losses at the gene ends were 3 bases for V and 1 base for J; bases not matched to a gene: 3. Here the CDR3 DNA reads TGTGCCAGCTCACCGCCGGGACTAGCGGGGGGGTCCTACGAGCAGTACTTC. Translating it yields CASSPPGLAGGSYEQYF.

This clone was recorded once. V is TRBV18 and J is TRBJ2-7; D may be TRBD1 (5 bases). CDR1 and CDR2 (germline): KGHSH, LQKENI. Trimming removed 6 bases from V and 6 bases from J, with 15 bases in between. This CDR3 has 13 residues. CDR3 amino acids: CASSSSQGAEQYF. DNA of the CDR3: TGTGCCAGCTCGAGCTCCCAAGGGGCCGAGCAGTACTTC.

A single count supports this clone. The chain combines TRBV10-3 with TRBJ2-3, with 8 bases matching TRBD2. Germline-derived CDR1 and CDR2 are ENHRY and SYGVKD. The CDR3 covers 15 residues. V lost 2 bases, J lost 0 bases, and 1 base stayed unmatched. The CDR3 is CAISESGGSTDTQYF. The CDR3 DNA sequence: TGTGCCATCAGTGAGAGCGGGGGTAGCACAGATACGCAGTATTTT.

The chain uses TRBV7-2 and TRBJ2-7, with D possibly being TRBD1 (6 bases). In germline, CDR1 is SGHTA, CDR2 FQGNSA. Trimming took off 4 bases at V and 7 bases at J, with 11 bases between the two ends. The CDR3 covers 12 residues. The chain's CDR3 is CASSWGPEEQYF. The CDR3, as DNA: TGTGCCAGCAGCTGGGGGCCGGAAGAGCAGTACTTC.

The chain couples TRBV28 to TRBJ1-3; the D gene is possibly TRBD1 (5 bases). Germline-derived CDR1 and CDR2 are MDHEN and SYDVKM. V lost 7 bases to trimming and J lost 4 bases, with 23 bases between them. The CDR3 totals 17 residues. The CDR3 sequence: CASTPPGGGVSGNTIYF. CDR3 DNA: TGTGCCAGCACCCCGCCGGGGGGTGGAGTGAGCGGAAACACCATATATTTT.

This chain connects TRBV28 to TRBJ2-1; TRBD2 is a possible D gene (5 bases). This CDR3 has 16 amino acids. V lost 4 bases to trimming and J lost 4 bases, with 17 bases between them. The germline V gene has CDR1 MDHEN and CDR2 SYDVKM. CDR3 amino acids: CASSSRRRGKYNEQFF. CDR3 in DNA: TGTGCCAGCAGTTCACGCCGTCGGGGAAAATACAATGAGCAGTTCTTC.

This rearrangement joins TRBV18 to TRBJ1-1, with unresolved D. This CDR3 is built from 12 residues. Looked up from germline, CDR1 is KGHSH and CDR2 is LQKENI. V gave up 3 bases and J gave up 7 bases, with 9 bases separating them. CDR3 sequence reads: CASSPSQFEAFF. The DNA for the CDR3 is TGTGCCAGCTCACCTAGTCAATTTGAAGCTTTCTTT.

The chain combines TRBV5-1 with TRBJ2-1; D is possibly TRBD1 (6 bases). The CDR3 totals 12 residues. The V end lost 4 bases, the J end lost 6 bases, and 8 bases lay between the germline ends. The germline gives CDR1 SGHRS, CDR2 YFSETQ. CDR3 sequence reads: CASSVGGNEQFF. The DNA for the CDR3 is TGCGCCAGCAGCGTAGGGGGCAATGAGCAGTTCTTC.

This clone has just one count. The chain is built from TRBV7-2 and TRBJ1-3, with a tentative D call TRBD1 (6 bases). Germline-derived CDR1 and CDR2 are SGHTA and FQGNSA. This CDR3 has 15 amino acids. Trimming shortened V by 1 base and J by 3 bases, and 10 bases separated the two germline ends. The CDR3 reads CASSLVGANGNTIYF. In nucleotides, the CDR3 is TGTGCCAGCAGCTTAGTGGGGGCTAATGGAAACACCATATATTTT.